The 16 T cell receptor beta chains given below trace back to one sample, sequenced in a study of T cell repertoires in cytomegalovirus infection (dated by TCRdb to the late 2010s). These receptors' targets are unknown. The sample's treatment or condition label, in plain terms: in vitro stimulation with specific CMV peptide epitopes to enrich CMV-specific T cells. Sequencing took place on an Illumina HiSeq 1500. TCRdb applied fastp at Q25 and MiXCR to the public reads, then kept only in-frame beta chains. CDR3 protein duplicates are merged, each entry listing the most common genes and DNA. The table for this sample lists approximately 120,000 distinct CDR3 sequences; roughly 30% of them were counted only once. The top ten hold roughly three quarters of the sample. The sequenced sample was CD8+ T cells from cultured PBMCs, obtained from culture after CMV antigen stimulation. Receptors were obtained from a human donor in good health (CMV status not recorded). Some clones in this sample may be carry-over from other donors' samples.

This clonotype was recorded many times. V is TRBV7-2 and J is TRBJ2-1, with TRBD2 matching over 9 bases. CDR1 and CDR2 (germline): SGHTA, FQGNSA. The V gene end was trimmed by 0 bases and the J gene end by 4 bases; junction bases not matched to a gene: 7. The CDR3 has 17 residues. The CDR3 spells CASSLATPAGGYNEQFF. Here the CDR3 DNA reads TGTGCCAGCAGCTTAGCCACCCCAGCGGGGGGTTACAATGAGCAGTTCTTC.

This sequence joins TRBV12-3 or TRBV12-4 and TRBJ2-3, with D unresolved. The CDR3 contains 13 residues. V was trimmed by 1 base and J by 4 bases, leaving 6 bases between them. The CDR3 sequence is CASSLGDPDTQYF. CDR3 DNA sequence: TGTGCCAGCAGTTTAGGGGATCCAGATACGCAGTATTTT.

This clonotype has a handful of counts. The chain employs TRBV28 and TRBJ2-2, with D unclear. Germline V lookup: CDR1 MDHEN, CDR2 SYDVKM. Trimming cost V 1 base and J 0 bases, with 9 bases left between them. The CDR3 is 16 residues long. CDR3: CASSLFFTANTGELFF. Written as DNA, the CDR3 is TGTGCCAGCAGTTTATTTTTTACAGCGAACACCGGGGAGCTGTTTTTT. The whole variable domain, filled in from reference TRBV28 and TRBJ2-2, reads DVKVTQSSRYLVKRTGEKVFLECVQDMDHENMFWYRQDPGLGLRLIYFSYDVKMKEKGDIPEGYSVSREKKERFSLILESASTNQTSMYLCASSLFFTANTGELFFGEGSRLTVL.

This clonotype was counted many times. The chain recombines TRBV7-2 with TRBJ2-1, with TRBD2 matching 9 bases. V lost 1 base, J lost 8 bases, and 6 bases stayed unmatched. The CDR3 totals 15 residues. Germline CDR1 is SGHTA and CDR2 is FQGNSA. Here the CDR3 DNA reads TGTGCCAGCAGCTTAGTGGGTAGCGGGGGCGATGAGCAGTTCTTC. Encoded protein: CASSLVGSGGDEQFF. Full variable domain (missing parts from reference TRBV7-2 and TRBJ2-1): GAGVSQSPSNKVTEKGKDVELRCDPISGHTALYWYRQSLGQGLEFLIYFQGNSAPDKSGLPSDRFSAERTGGSVSTLTIQRTQQEDSAVYLCASSLVGSGGDEQFFGPGTRLTVL.

J is TRBJ2-1 and V is TRBV7-6, with D uncertain. The CDR3 has 14 residues. V dropped 4 bases and J dropped 3 bases, with 10 bases sitting between them. Germline V CDR1 and CDR2: SGHVS, FNYEAQ. CDR3 coding DNA: TGTGCCAGCAGCTCCACCCAAAGCTACAATGAGCAGTTCTTC. This encodes CASSSTQSYNEQFF. Based on the CDR3 plus reference TRBV7-6 and TRBJ2-1, the full variable domain is GAGVSQSPRYKVTKRGQDVALRCDPISGHVSLYWYRQALGQGPEFLTYFNYEAQQDKSGLPNDRFSAERPEGSISTLTIQRTEQRDSAMYRCASSSTQSYNEQFFGPGTRLTVL.

The V gene is TRBV4-1, the J gene TRBJ2-7; a possible D gene is TRBD2 (5 bases). The V gene's germline CDR1 is MGHRA and CDR2 YSYEKL. V was cut by 4 bases and J by 2 bases, with 15 bases left in between. The CDR3 length is 15 residues. CDR3 sequence (DNA): TGCGCCAGCAGCCGTTCCCGGACTGATACCTACGAGCAGTACTTC. It codes for CASSRSRTDTYEQYF.

The genes are TRBV6-6 and TRBJ2-3; the D gene could be TRBD1 or TRBD2 (6 bases each). Germline CDR1 and CDR2: MNHNY and SVGAGI (reference sequence). The CDR3 is 15 residues long. V dropped 4 bases and J dropped 2 bases, with 13 bases sitting between them. CDR3 coding DNA: TGTGCCAGCAGTTTAGGGGGACTTTCCACAGATACGCAGTATTTT. It specifies CASSLGGLSTDTQYF.

The V gene is TRBV6-5, the J gene TRBJ1-2; no reliable D call. Germline loops: CDR1 MNHEY, CDR2 SVGAGI. The CDR3 is made up of 14 amino acids. V lost 2 bases to trimming and J lost 1 base, with 8 bases between them. The CDR3 loop reads CASSYLGDNYGYTF. In nucleotides, the CDR3 is TGTGCCAGCAGTTACCTTGGAGATAACTATGGCTACACCTTC.

Concerning this clonotype itself: Sequence at one end of the junction differs from germline and may be a read error. The J gene is TRBJ2-1, the V gene TRBV24-1; D perhaps matches TRBD2 (6 bases). Germline CDR1 is KGHDR and CDR2 is SFDVKD. The CDR3 is made up of 17 amino acids. The CDR3 nucleotides read TGTGCCACCAGTGACGGGACTTACTCCAGCTCCTACAATGAGCAGTTATTC. This gives the protein CATSDGTYSSSYNEQLF.

This chain uses TRBV11-2 with TRBJ2-1; TRBD2 is a possible D gene (5 bases). V dropped 4 bases and J dropped 6 bases, with 13 bases sitting between them. The CDR3 contains 14 residues. The germline CDR1 and CDR2 sequences are SGHAT and FQNNGV. The CDR3 sequence: CASSSSARGNEQFF. The CDR3 nucleotides read TGTGCCAGCAGCTCCTCGGCCCGGGGCAATGAGCAGTTCTTC.

The chain carries TRBV4-1 and TRBJ2-4; 8 bases match TRBD1. The CDR3 extends over 17 amino acids. The germline V gene encodes CDR1 MGHRA and CDR2 YSYEKL. The V and J ends lost 0 bases and 3 bases, in that order; junction bases with no gene match: 7. Here the CDR3 reads CASSQDYGQGVKNIQYF. For the CDR3, the DNA is TGCGCCAGCAGCCAAGATTATGGACAGGGAGTCAAAAACATTCAGTACTTC.

This chain connects TRBV19 to TRBJ2-1, with TRBD2 matching over 10 bases. After removal of 3 bases from V and 6 bases from J, the junction contained 5 bases not matched to a gene. Per the germline V gene, CDR1 is LNHDA and CDR2 is SQIVND (reference sequence). This CDR3 region has 15 residues. CDR3 in DNA: TGTGCCAGTAGTATGTCTAGCGGGGGCCTCAATGAGCAGTTCTTC. Translating gives CASSMSSGGLNEQFF. Full variable domain (outside the CDR3, taken from reference TRBV19 and TRBJ2-1): DGGITQSPKYLFRKEGQNVTLSCEQNLNHDAMYWYRQDPGQGLRLIYYSQIVNDFQKGDIAEGYSVSREKKESFPLTVTSAQKNPTAFYLCASSMSSGGLNEQFFGPGTRLTVL.

The chain joins TRBV4-1 to TRBJ2-7; D is undetermined. Trimming pared 0 bases from V and 1 base from J, leaving 13 bases between. Germline CDR1 MGHRA, CDR2 YSYEKL. The CDR3 contains 16 residues. CDR3 sequence: CASSQDDPPGSYEQYF. For the CDR3, the DNA is TGCGCCAGCAGCCAAGATGATCCGCCAGGATCCTACGAGCAGTACTTC.

This clonotype was observed a few times. Here the CDR3 DNA reads TGTGCCAGCACCCCGCGGGCAGAAGCTTTCTTT. This translates into CASTPRAEAFF. The V and J genes are TRBV7-9 and TRBJ1-1; the D is unclear. V was cut by 7 bases and J by 8 bases, with 11 bases left in between. The CDR3 consists of 11 residues. Germline lookup yields CDR1 SEHNR and CDR2 FQNEAQ (reference sequence). Together with reference TRBV7-9 and TRBJ1-1, the CDR3 gives the full variable domain: DTGVSQNPRHKITKRGQNVTFRCDPISEHNRLYWYRQTLGQGPEFLTYFQNEAQLEKSRLLSDRFSAERPKGSFSTLEIQRTEQGDSAMYLCASTPRAEAFFGQGTRLTVV.

V is TRBV15 and J is TRBJ2-1, with 16 bases that match TRBD2. This CDR3 comprises 16 residues. Per germline, CDR1 LNHNV and CDR2 YYDKDF (reference sequence). Germline trimming cut 6 bases from V and 8 bases from J; bases unmatched to any gene: 7. The CDR3 spells CATSPPGLAGGHEQFF. CDR3 nucleotide sequence: TGTGCCACCAGTCCCCCGGGACTAGCGGGGGGGCATGAGCAGTTCTTC.

This clonotype appeared many times. The chain links TRBV27 to TRBJ2-7; possible D gene TRBD1, 6 bases. The length of the CDR3 is 15 residues. Germline CDR1 MNHEY, CDR2 SMNVEV (reference sequence). The V and J ends lost 6 bases and 2 bases respectively, with 17 bases between them. The CDR3: CASRTTSGQTYEQYF. The CDR3 region has the DNA TGTGCCAGCAGAACAACATCCGGACAGACCTACGAGCAGTACTTC.